A single sample is the source of the 18 T cell receptor beta chains below, sequenced in a study of blood T cell repertoires in COVID-19. Profiled with immunoSEQ multiplex PCR; TCRdb holds only in-frame clones, not every one. The table lists roughly 260,000 clones, roughly nine tenths of them singletons, with more than 1% in the top ten. The sample taken for sequencing was PBMCs or T cells enriched from blood (not recorded which). The receptors derive from a human donor in a cohort exposed to, infected with or recovered from COVID-19 (not recorded which). The donor label of this sample is uncertain.

The chain combines TRBV24-1 with TRBJ2-3, with a weak D call TRBD2 (7 bases). This CDR3 is 18 amino acids long. Between the trimmed V and J ends, which lost 0 bases and 0 bases, there was a span of 15 bases. Germline assignment: CDR1 KGHDR and CDR2 SFDVKD. The CDR3 DNA sequence: TGTGCCACCAGTGATTTGGGGGGGGCGCTACCTAGCACAGATACGCAGTATTTT. Translated, it gives CATSDLGGALPSTDTQYF.

The chain carries TRBV28 and TRBJ2-7; 7 bases are a match to TRBD2. The V and J ends lost 1 base and 3 bases, in that order; junction bases with no gene match: 6. CDR3 size: 15 residues. CDR1 and CDR2 (germline): MDHEN, SYDVKM. This chain's CDR3 is CASSLYGAGDYEQYF. CDR3 DNA sequence: TGTGCCAGCAGTTTATACGGCGCGGGGGACTACGAGCAGTACTTC.

This clone was recorded once. The gene calls are TRBV24-1 and TRBJ1-2, with a weak D call TRBD1 (5 bases). Germline CDR1 reads KGHDR; CDR2 reads SFDVKD. The CDR3 has 13 residues. Trimming took 5 bases from V and 2 from J, leaving 8 bases between them. The CDR3 protein is CATSVAGNYGYTF. The CDR3 bases are TGTGCCACCAGTGTTGCAGGGAACTATGGCTACACCTTC.

The chain carries TRBV2 and TRBJ2-7, with 9 bases fitting TRBD1. From germline, CDR1 is SNHLY and CDR2 FYNNEI. The CDR3 contains 13 residues. Unmatched junction bases numbered 5, after V lost 6 bases and J lost 5 bases. The CDR3 sequence is CASSRDRVNEQYF. The CDR3 DNA reads TGTGCCAGCAGCCGGGACAGGGTGAACGAGCAGTACTTC.

The chain has TRBV13 and TRBJ1-1; D is perhaps TRBD1 (6 bases). V was shortened by 2 bases and J by 3 bases, with 13 bases between the two germline ends. This CDR3 has 15 amino acids. CDR1 PRHDT and CDR2 FYEKMQ come from the germline V gene (reference sequence). CDR3 DNA sequence: TGTGCCAGCAGCTTATGGGGGCCGGGTGACACTGAAGCTTTCTTT. This sequence encodes CASSLWGPGDTEAFF. Combining the CDR3 with reference TRBV13 and TRBJ1-1 gives the whole variable domain AAGVIQSPRHLIKEKRETATLKCYPIPRHDTVYWYQQGPGQDPQFLISFYEKMQSDKGSIPDRFSAQQFSDYHSELNMSSLELGDSALYFCASSLWGPGDTEAFFGQGTRLTVV.

The chain is built from TRBV5-1 and TRBJ1-3; TRBD1 is a possible D gene (6 bases). Germline values: CDR1 SGHRS, CDR2 YFSETQ. The CDR3 contains 16 residues. Trimming shortened V by 4 bases and J by 2 bases, and 16 bases separated the two germline ends. CDR3 loop: CASSDAPQGPGNTIYF. The CDR3 nucleotides read TGCGCCAGCAGCGATGCCCCACAGGGACCTGGAAACACCATATATTTT.

This sequence joins TRBV7-9 and TRBJ1-1; D not resolved. The V and J ends lost 5 bases and 1 base respectively, with 17 bases between them. Germline values: CDR1 SEHNR, CDR2 FQNEAQ (reference sequence). The length of the CDR3 is 16 residues. The chain's CDR3 is CASSPRIRGGNTEAFF. The CDR3 nucleotides are TGTGCCAGCAGCCCTCGGATTCGGGGAGGGAACACTGAAGCTTTCTTT.

This clone was seen once. The chain links TRBV25-1 to TRBJ1-6; TRBD1 is a possible D gene (6 bases). Germline V gene lookup returns CDR1 MGHDK and CDR2 SYGVNS. The CDR3 runs 13 residues. Trimming shortened V by 6 bases and J by 8 bases, and 11 bases separated the two germline ends. The DNA for the CDR3 is TGTGCCAGCAGACTACAGGGTGATTCACCCCTCCACTTT. Amino acids: CASRLQGDSPLHF.

V gene TRBV7-2 combines with J gene TRBJ2-3, with 7 bases fitting TRBD2. CDR3 length equals 15 residues. J lost 1 base, V lost 2 bases, and 3 bases had no gene match. CDR1 is SGHTA, CDR2 FQGNSA, per germline. CDR3 DNA sequence: TGTGCCAGCAGCTTATCGAGCGGGGGCACAGATACGCAGTATTTT. Its protein is CASSLSSGGTDTQYF.

CDR3: CASSQSSGGRTDTQYF. CDR3 nucleotides: TGTGCCAGCAGCCAATCAAGCGGGGGGCGCACAGATACGCAGTATTTT. This chain links TRBV3-1 (or the pseudogene TRBV3-2) with TRBJ2-3; TRBD2 matches at 9 bases. With V trimmed by 2 bases and J by 1 base, 4 bases remained unmatched. CDR1 is LGHDT, CDR2 YNNKEL, per germline (reference sequence). The CDR3 runs to 16 residues.

The chain recombines TRBV11-2 with TRBJ1-5, with D unresolved. Germline V gives CDR1 SGHAT, CDR2 FQNNGV. This CDR3 contains 13 residues. The ends were cut back, 2 bases at V and 5 bases at J, with 7 bases in the middle. CDR3 DNA sequence: TGTGCCAGCAGCTTATACACCGATCAGCCCCAGCATTTT. It translates to CASSLYTDQPQHF.

The V and J genes are TRBV4-1 and TRBJ2-5, with D possibly TRBD2 on 5 matching bases. The CDR3 is made up of 13 amino acids. Trimming pared 3 bases from V and 4 bases from J, leaving 9 bases between. Germline CDR1 is MGHRA and CDR2 is YSYEKL. CDR3 nucleotide sequence: TGCGCCAGCAGCCAGGGAGAGGGAGAGACCCAGTACTTC. Its protein product is CASSQGEGETQYF.

V and J are TRBV12-3 or TRBV12-4 and TRBJ1-1; D gene uncertain. The CDR3 contains 13 residues. V was trimmed by 1 base and J by 8 bases, leaving 11 bases between them. CDR3 loop: CASSLEAASEAFF. CDR3 DNA: TGTGCCAGCAGTTTAGAGGCGGCTTCAGAAGCTTTCTTT.

V gene TRBV11-2 combines with J gene TRBJ1-4; TRBD1 matches 11 bases. The CDR3 contains 16 residues. CDR1 is SGHAT, CDR2 FQNNGV, per germline. The junction had 16 bases not matched to a gene; V was cut back by 6 bases and J by 13 bases. CDR3: CASSHLRRDRGVGLFF. The CDR3, as DNA: TGTGCCAGCAGTCACTTACGAAGGGACAGGGGGGTAGGACTGTTTTTT.

V and J are TRBV19 and TRBJ2-1; TRBD1 matches 9 bases. The V and J ends lost 5 bases and 4 bases, in that order; junction bases with no gene match: 6. CDR3 length: 15 amino acids. Germline lookup yields CDR1 LNHDA and CDR2 SQIVND (reference sequence). In nucleotides, the CDR3 is TGTGCCAGTAGTCGGGGACAGGGACTATACAATGAGCAGTTCTTC. As protein: CASSRGQGLYNEQFF.

The chain recombines TRBV9 with TRBJ2-7; TRBD2 aligns across 7 bases. CDR3 size: 15 residues. Germline V CDR1 and CDR2: SGDLS, YYNGEE. With 0 bases clipped from V and 2 bases from J, the junction kept 5 bases outside the gene matches. DNA for the CDR3: TGTGCCAGCAGCGTAGAAGAGCGGGGCCCCTACGAGCAGTACTTC. It encodes CASSVEERGPYEQYF.

The gene calls are TRBV18 and TRBJ2-3; the D gene is possibly TRBD1 (5 bases). The V and J ends lost 0 bases and 0 bases respectively, with 13 bases between them. Looked up from germline, CDR1 is KGHSH and CDR2 is LQKENI. CDR3 size: 17 residues. This chain's CDR3 is CASSPPREPSSTDTQYF. The CDR3 DNA reads TGTGCCAGCTCACCACCCAGGGAACCCTCTAGCACAGATACGCAGTATTTT.

The chain is built from TRBV15 and TRBJ1-1; D might be TRBD1 (5 bases). Germline CDR1 is LNHNV and CDR2 is YYDKDF (reference sequence). Deletions cut 5 bases from V and 0 bases from J, with 7 bases between. The CDR3 is 13 amino acids. The CDR3 nucleotides are TGTGCCACCAGCGGGGCCGTGAACACTGAAGCTTTCTTT. The encoded protein is CATSGAVNTEAFF.